The sequence of this T cell receptor beta chain was determined in a study of T cells in Graves' hyperthyroidism and ophthalmopathy. Study at large: Sampling of peripheral blood happened at initial diagnosis, prior to any treatment. Overall study findings and caveats: Most thyroid clonotypes expanded above 0.001 appeared in blood too.

Amplified regions were TCR beta CDR3 sequences from RNA transcripts. During a first-round RT-PCR of the TCR CDR3, the HTBI primer set was used. TCRdb reprocessed the multiplex PCR reads with MiXCR, giving one entry per CDR3 protein. The sample includes 500,000 to 650,000 distinct CDR3 sequences, 15% to 20% of them seen just once. Germline V gene lookup returns CDR1 MDHEN and CDR2 SYDVKM. This CDR3 is built from 15 residues. Trimming took off 2 bases at V and 1 base at J, with 10 bases between the two ends. This clonotype was counted ten times or more. Its antigen is still unknown. The sequence was obtained from a woman aged 18 to 35 with Graves' ophthalmopathy. Sequencing used blood. The chain couples TRBV28 to TRBJ2-3; unclear D gene. Here the CDR3 DNA reads TGTGCCAGCAGTTTACCCGGAAGGGGCACAGATACGCAGTATTTT. Translation: CASSLPGRGTDTQYF.